The 11 T cell receptor beta chains reported below all come from one sample, sequenced in a study of blood T cell repertoires in COVID-19. Some clones are missing from TCRdb's copy, which holds only in-frame ones; the method was immunoSEQ multiplex PCR. The sample carries about 75,000 clones, around 89% recorded once. Sequenced input: peripheral blood. The origin of the receptors is a human donor in a cohort sampled during active COVID-19.

This clone came up once. The chain links TRBV3-1 (or the pseudogene TRBV3-2) to TRBJ1-2; D remains ambiguous. V lost 1 base and J 8 bases, leaving 14 bases between the germline ends. This CDR3 comprises 14 residues. CDR1 and CDR2 (germline): LGHDT, YNNKEL (reference sequence). The CDR3 here is CASSQGQRAFGYTF. As DNA, the CDR3 is TGTGCCAGCAGCCAAGGGCAGAGGGCGTTCGGCTACACCTTC.

V gene TRBV28 combines with J gene TRBJ1-2; 10 nucleotides align to TRBD1. CDR1 is MDHEN, CDR2 SYDVKM, per germline. V lost 6 bases, J lost 4 bases, and 2 bases stayed unmatched. There are 13 residues in the CDR3. The CDR3 sequence is CASRRTGGYGYTF. DNA of the CDR3: TGTGCCAGCAGACGGACAGGGGGCTATGGCTACACCTTC.

The V gene is TRBV6-5, the J gene TRBJ1-1; D unclear. The germline V and J ends were trimmed by 4 bases and 4 bases, with 7 bases remaining between them. The CDR3 extends over 12 amino acids. Germline CDR1 MNHEY, CDR2 SVGAGI. CDR3 in amino acids: CASSSAGTEAFF. For the CDR3, the DNA is TGTGCCAGCAGTTCTGCGGGCACTGAAGCTTTCTTT.

V and J are TRBV28 and TRBJ2-7, with D maybe TRBD2 (7 bases). The V gene lost 7 bases and the J gene lost 4 bases, with 17 bases spanning the gap. CDR1 is MDHEN, CDR2 SYDVKM, per germline. This CDR3 comprises 14 residues. In DNA, the CDR3 is TGTGCCAGCACCCGAATCCGGGGGGCTTACGAGCAGTACTTC. Protein: CASTRIRGAYEQYF.

The chain links TRBV6-2 or TRBV6-3 to TRBJ1-2; 7 bases match TRBD1. The CDR3 loop spans 13 amino acids. Trimming at V came to 4 bases and at J to 8 bases, leaving 7 bases not matched to a gene. Germline V gene sequence: CDR1 MNHEY, CDR2 SVGEGT. The CDR3, as DNA: TGTGCCAGCAGTTCGACAGGGCTAAGGGGCTACACCTTC. This encodes CASSSTGLRGYTF.

The chain carries TRBV6-5 and TRBJ1-5; 8 bases fit TRBD1. J lost 2 bases, V lost 8 bases, and 8 bases had no gene match. The germline gives CDR1 MNHEY, CDR2 SVGAGI. The CDR3 is 15 residues long. This CDR3 reads CASGGQGERNQPQHF. For the CDR3, the DNA is TGTGCCAGCGGAGGACAGGGTGAGCGCAATCAGCCCCAGCATTTT.

This chain connects TRBV6-5 to TRBJ2-7, with D maybe TRBD2 (6 bases). The V gene's germline CDR1 is MNHEY and CDR2 SVGAGI. The CDR3 sequence is 12 residues long. Trimming pared 6 bases from V and 2 bases from J, leaving 8 bases between. The CDR3 reads CASRGGTYEQYF. The CDR3 nucleotides are TGTGCCAGCAGGGGGGGAACCTACGAGCAGTACTTC.

The CDR3 bases are TGTGCCAGCTCACCACCGGGGGGAAGCCCCTCTTTCTACGAGCAGTACTTC. This codes for CASSPPGGSPSFYEQYF. The chain combines TRBV18 with TRBJ2-7, with D perhaps matching TRBD2 (6 bases). Germline CDR1 is KGHSH and CDR2 is LQKENI. This CDR3 region has 17 residues. V was shortened by 0 bases and J by 3 bases, with 18 bases between the two germline ends.

This chain uses TRBV5-1 with TRBJ2-2; D remains unclear. Trimming pared 3 bases from V and 2 bases from J, leaving 8 bases between. The germline V gene encodes CDR1 SGHRS and CDR2 YFSETQ. The CDR3 is 14 residues long. CDR3 sequence: CASSYSPNTGELFF. In DNA form, the CDR3 reads TGCGCCAGCAGCTACTCCCCTAACACCGGGGAGCTGTTTTTT.

The chain combines TRBV27 with TRBJ1-1; 7 positions agree with TRBD1. There are 14 residues in the CDR3. The germline CDR1 and CDR2 sequences are MNHEY and SMNVEV (reference sequence). V dropped 10 bases and J dropped 5; count of bases not matched to a gene: 13. The CDR3 protein is CATVEGGRRTEAFF. The CDR3 DNA follows: TGTGCCACGGTCGAAGGGGGCCGGCGGACTGAAGCTTTCTTT.

The chain employs TRBV15 and TRBJ1-4; 10 positions agree with TRBD1. The germline V gene encodes CDR1 LNHNV and CDR2 YYDKDF (reference sequence). The CDR3 spans 17 residues. V shed 4 bases, J shed 5 bases, and the junction held 10 bases outside the gene matches. The CDR3 nucleotides are TGTGCCACCAGCAAGACAGGGGGCGCGAGCCGCAATGAAAAACTGTTTTTT. This sequence encodes CATSKTGGASRNEKLFF. The variable domain in full, completed from reference TRBV15 and TRBJ1-4, reads DAMVIQNPRYQVTQFGKPVTLSCSQTLNHNVMYWYQQKSSQAPKLLFHYYDKDFNNEADTPDNFQSRRPNTSFCFLDIRSPGLGDTAMYLCATSKTGGASRNEKLFFGSGTQLSVL.